This T cell receptor (beta chain) was sequenced during a study of response to subunit inactivated influenza vaccine. Study-wide results and caveats: Authors suggested few new T cells are recruited by each seasonal influenza vaccination.

CDR1 is MNHEY and CDR2 is SVGEGT in the germline V gene. The CDR3 has 15 residues. Trimming removed 7 bases from V and 1 base from J, with 17 bases in between. TCRdb redid the calling of the RT-PCR reads with MiXCR, one entry per CDR3 protein. The sample lists fewer than 800,000 distinct CDR3 sequences, approximately 15% occurring once. This clonotype was recorded at least ten times. The antigen remains undetermined. The chain employs TRBV6-2 or TRBV6-3 and TRBJ2-7, with D tentatively TRBD2 (5 bases). The sequencing here drew on PBMCs from blood, taken about 12 days after vaccination. This TCR derives from a man aged 50 or older who received an inactivated influenza vaccine. The CDR3 here is CASTSTERESYEQYF. The DNA of the CDR3 is TGTGCCAGCACGTCGACGGAGAGGGAGTCCTACGAGCAGTACTTC.